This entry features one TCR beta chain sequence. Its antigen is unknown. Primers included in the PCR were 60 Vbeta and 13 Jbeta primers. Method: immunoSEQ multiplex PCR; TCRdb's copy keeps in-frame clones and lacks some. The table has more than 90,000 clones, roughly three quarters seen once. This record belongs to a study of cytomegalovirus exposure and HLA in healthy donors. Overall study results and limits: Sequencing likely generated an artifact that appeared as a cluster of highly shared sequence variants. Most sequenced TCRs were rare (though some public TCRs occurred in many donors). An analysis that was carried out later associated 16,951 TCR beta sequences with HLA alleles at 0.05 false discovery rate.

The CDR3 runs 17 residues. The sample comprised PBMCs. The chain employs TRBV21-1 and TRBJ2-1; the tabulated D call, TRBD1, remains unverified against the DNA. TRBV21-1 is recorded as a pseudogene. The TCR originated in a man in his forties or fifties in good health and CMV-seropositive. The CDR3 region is CASSKDVGACSYNEQFF. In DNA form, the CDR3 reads TGTGCCAGCAGCAAAGATGTAGGGGCCTGCTCCTACAATGAGCAGTTCTTC.